What follows are 11 T cell receptor beta chains derived from one specimen sequenced in a study of CD8 T cells in Susac syndrome. The RNA input was roughly 0.5 to 1 ug, and it was reverse transcribed with random hexamers. TCRdb used MiXCR to reprocess the immunoSEQ multiplex PCR reads, holding one entry per CDR3 protein. The data show approximately 190,000 distinct CDR3 sequences, about 91% seen once. Sequenced input: CD4+ T cells from PBMCs. The receptors stem from a human donor with Susac syndrome.

V gene TRBV19 combines with J gene TRBJ2-7; a weak D match, TRBD1 (5 bases). The CDR3 totals 15 residues. The ends were cut back, 7 bases at V and 2 bases at J, with 18 bases in the middle. Germline assignment: CDR1 LNHDA and CDR2 SQIVND (reference sequence). The CDR3 spells CASKVGSTVAYEQYF. The CDR3 nucleotides read TGTGCCAGTAAGGTTGGATCGACAGTCGCCTACGAGCAGTACTTC. Full variable domain (missing parts from reference TRBV19 and TRBJ2-7): DGGITQSPKYLFRKEGQNVTLSCEQNLNHDAMYWYRQDPGQGLRLIYYSQIVNDFQKGDIAEGYSVSREKKESFPLTVTSAQKNPTAFYLCASKVGSTVAYEQYFGPGTRLTVT.

This sequence joins TRBV7-8 and TRBJ1-2; the D gene is possibly TRBD1 (5 bases). CDR3 length: 14 amino acids. Germline loops: CDR1 SGHVS, CDR2 FQNEAQ. V was shortened by 1 base and J by 0 bases, with 6 bases between the two germline ends. CDR3 bases: TGTGCCAGCAGCTTAGGACAGTCTAACTATGGCTACACCTTC. Protein sequence: CASSLGQSNYGYTF. The whole variable domain, remainder taken from reference TRBV7-8 and TRBJ1-2, is GAGVSQSPRYKVAKRGQDVALRCDPISGHVSLFWYQQALGQGPEFLTYFQNEAQLDKSGLPSDRFFAERPEGSVSTLKIQRTQQEDSAVYLCASSLGQSNYGYTFGSGTRLTVV.

The CDR3 DNA reads TGCGCCAGCAGCCAAGGCGGGGGTCATGGGTTGGAGGACTATGGCTACACCTTC. Protein: CASSQGGGHGLEDYGYTF. The genes are TRBV4-1 and TRBJ1-2; a weak D match, TRBD1 (5 bases). Trimming removed 1 base from V and 3 bases from J, with 21 bases in between. Germline V gene lookup returns CDR1 MGHRA and CDR2 YSYEKL. CDR3 length equals 18 residues.

The chain combines TRBV12-5 with TRBJ1-1, with 7 bases aligning to TRBD1. Germline V gene lookup returns CDR1 LGHNT and CDR2 FRNRAP. Trimming took 7 bases from V and 5 from J; bases not matched to a gene: 7. This CDR3 has 13 amino acids. The CDR3 is CASVTGVGTEAFF. Here the CDR3 DNA reads TGTGCTAGTGTTACAGGGGTTGGAACTGAAGCTTTCTTT.

There are a few counts of this clonotype. J is TRBJ2-3 and V is TRBV24-1; possible D gene TRBD2, 7 bases. V was shortened by 4 bases and J by 4 bases, with 17 bases between the two germline ends. The CDR3 runs 16 residues. Looked up from germline, CDR1 is KGHDR and CDR2 is SFDVKD. CDR3 amino acids: CATSDPGGAGADTQYF. Here the CDR3 DNA reads TGTGCCACCAGTGACCCTGGGGGGGCGGGGGCAGATACGCAGTATTTT.

This clonotype was picked up one time. The genes are TRBV29-1 and TRBJ1-1; possible D gene TRBD1, 5 bases. Germline V gene data show CDR1 as SQVTM and CDR2 as ANQGSEA. Trimming shortened V by 3 bases and J by 3 bases, and 8 bases separated the two germline ends. The CDR3 sequence is 12 residues long. This CDR3 reads CSVDREYTEAFF. The CDR3, as DNA: TGCAGCGTTGACAGGGAGTACACTGAAGCTTTCTTT. The full variable domain, in which reference TRBV29-1 and TRBJ1-1 provide the parts outside the CDR3, is SAVISQKPSRDICQRGTSLTIQCQVDSQVTMMFWYRQQPGQSLTLIATANQGSEATYESGFVIDKFPISRPNLTFSTLTVSNMSPEDSSIYLCSVDREYTEAFFGQGTRLTVV.

This clonotype was counted a few times. The chain carries TRBV9 and TRBJ1-1, with TRBD1 matching 9 bases. In germline, CDR1 is SGDLS, CDR2 YYNGEE. The trim removed 3 bases at V and 8 bases at J, leaving 8 bases unmatched. CDR3 length: 14 residues. CDR3 nucleotide sequence: TGTGCCAGCAGCGACCTCAGACAGGGGGTGGAAGCTTTCTTT. This translates into CASSDLRQGVEAFF. The full variable domain, completed using reference TRBV9 and TRBJ1-1, is DSGVTQTPKHLITATGQRVTLRCSPRSGDLSVYWYQQSLDQGLQFLIQYYNGEERAKGNILERFSAQQFPDLHSELNLSSLELGDSALYFCASSDLRQGVEAFFGQGTRLTVV.

The J gene is TRBJ1-2, the V gene TRBV6-5; unclear D gene. V was shortened by 2 bases and J by 1 base, with 5 bases between the two germline ends. CDR1 is MNHEY and CDR2 is SVGAGI in the germline V gene. The CDR3 has 13 residues. The CDR3 loop reads CASSYRRNYGYTF. The CDR3 DNA reads as TGTGCCAGCAGTTACCGGCGTAACTATGGCTACACCTTC.

V is TRBV5-1 and J is TRBJ2-3, with 9 bases fitting TRBD1. Germline CDR1 SGHRS, CDR2 YFSETQ. Unmatched junction bases numbered 7, after V lost 3 bases and J lost 2 bases. This CDR3 has 16 amino acids. CDR3 bases: TGCGCCAGCAGCTCAGGGACAGGGATCTTCACAGATACGCAGTATTTT. Protein product: CASSSGTGIFTDTQYF.

The CDR3 DNA reads TGTGCCAGCAGTTACTCCGGGGCACAAGAGACCCAGTACTTC. This sequence encodes CASSYSGAQETQYF. The chain uses TRBV6-5 and TRBJ2-5, with D perhaps being TRBD1 or TRBD2 (5 bases each). CDR1 and CDR2 (germline): MNHEY, SVGAGI. The length of the CDR3 is 14 residues. V shed 0 bases and J shed 2 bases, with 7 bases lying between them.

The table lists this clonotype with a count of one. The chain recombines TRBV15 with TRBJ1-5; D gene unclear. Trimming cost V 0 bases and J 3 bases, with 15 bases left between them. Germline V gives CDR1 LNHNV, CDR2 YYDKDF (reference sequence). The CDR3 runs to 17 residues. CDR3 in DNA: TGTGCCACCAGCAGAGATCGGACGAGGGCTCCCAATCAGCCCCAGCATTTT. Encoded protein: CATSRDRTRAPNQPQHF.